A selection of T cell receptor beta chains follows, all from one sample in a study of identical twins. TCRdb fed the 5' RACE reads into MiXCR, producing one record per CDR3 protein. Here the sample spans around 490,000 distinct CDR3 sequences, approximately 15% being singletons. The same data also went into a second study, on yellow fever vaccine responses in identical twins.

The sequenced sample consisted of CD4+ T cells sorted from blood. The receptor source for this set is a woman aged 18-29 years in good health. Each CDR3 is given with its conserved first and last residue. The D gene is left open where the match is weak. Rows may omit the clone size; those that give it use once, few, many or a size class.

j_gene	d_gene	abundance	v_gene	CDR3nt	CDR3aa
TRBJ2-5	TRBD2	-	TRBV7-8	TGTGCCAGCAGCTTAAGGGTCCGGGGGGTCCAAGAGACCCAGTACTTC	CASSLRVRGVQETQYF
TRBJ2-7	-	-	TRBV12-3/TRBV12-4	TGTGCCAGCAGTTTAGATCGTGGTTTCGGGACTGGGAACGAGCAGTACTTC	CASSLDRGFGTGNEQYF
TRBJ2-7	TRBD2	few	TRBV12-3/TRBV12-4	TGTGCCAGCACCCTTCGTCCCAGCGGGAGCCACGAGCAGTACTTC	CASTLRPSGSHEQYF
TRBJ2-3	-	-	TRBV28	TGTGCCAGCAGTTCGACGGCATCCTACACAGATACGCAGTATTTT	CASSSTASYTDTQYF
TRBJ2-5	-	few	TRBV6-2/TRBV6-3	TGTGCCAGCAGTTACATTCTTCAGGGTGCCCAGTACCAAGAGACCCAGTACTTC	CASSYILQGAQYQETQYF
TRBJ1-6	-	-	TRBV19	TGTGCCAGTAGTACACGGGACATAAGACCCCTCCACTTT	CASSTRDIRPLHF
TRBJ2-4	-	-	TRBV4-3	TGCGCCAGCAGCCAAGATTTGGGGCAGGGGGCCAAAAACATTCAGTACTTC	CASSQDLGQGAKNIQYF
TRBJ2-1	TRBD2	-	TRBV6-2/TRBV6-3	TGTGCCAGCAGTTACATACTAGCGCTCTTGAATGAGCAGTTCTTC	CASSYILALLNEQFF
TRBJ2-7	-	-	TRBV27	TGTGCCAGCAGTTTACGAATAGCGTCCAAGCTGTACTTC	CASSLRIASKLYF
TRBJ2-7	TRBD1	few	TRBV10-2	TGCGCCAGCAGTGAGGGACAGGGCTACGAGCAGTACTTC	CASSEGQGYEQYF
TRBJ2-1	-	few	TRBV10-3	TGTGCCATCAGTGCGGGCGACCGCTACAATGAGCAGTTCTTC	CAISAGDRYNEQFF
TRBJ2-7	-	-	TRBV2	TGTGCCAGCAGTGAAGCCCGGTACGAGCAGTACTTC	CASSEARYEQYF
TRBJ2-1	-	many	TRBV5-1	TGCGCCAGCAGCTTGGCCTTGGGGGGTGTCCACAATGAGCAGTTCTTC	CASSLALGGVHNEQFF
TRBJ2-1	-	few	TRBV20-1	TGCAGTGCTAGAGAGGCGGGCACTTCGATGGGGCAGTTCTTC	CSAREAGTSMGQFF
TRBJ2-1	TRBD2	-	TRBV5-1	TGCGCCAGCGGACTAGCGGGAGCCAATGAGCAGTTCTTC	CASGLAGANEQFF
TRBJ2-1	TRBD1	few	TRBV30	TGTGCCTGGACTACAGGGGGGAGCTCCTACAATGAGCAGTTCTTC	CAWTTGGSSYNEQFF
TRBJ2-7	TRBD2	few	TRBV20-1	TGCAGTGCTAGAAGACTAGCGGATACCTACGAGCAGTACTTC	CSARRLADTYEQYF
TRBJ2-2	-	many	TRBV20-1	TGCAGTGGTCGCAGGGCCGATAACGGGGAGCTGTTTTTT	CSGRRADNGELFF
TRBJ1-2	-	few	TRBV3-1	TGTGCCAGCAGCCAACCTTGGACCGCTAACTATGGCTACACCTTC	CASSQPWTANYGYTF
TRBJ2-7	-	-	TRBV13	TGTGCCAGCACTAGCGCCGCCCTTGGGCAGTACTTC	CASTSAALGQYF
TRBJ1-1	-	-	TRBV13	TGTGCCAGCAGCCATCCCACTGAAGCTTTCTTT	CASSHPTEAFF
TRBJ2-3	-	-	TRBV20-1	TGCAGTTACCAAGGGAGGACAGATACGCAGTATTTT	CSYQGRTDTQYF
TRBJ1-5	TRBD1	few	TRBV10-3	TGTGCCATCAGTGATAACAGGGGAAACAATCAGCCCCAGCATTTT	CAISDNRGNNQPQHF
TRBJ2-2	-	few	TRBV15	TGTGCCACCAGCAGAGAGGTTCGAGGGGAGCTGTTTTTT	CATSREVRGELFF
TRBJ2-5	TRBD2	-	TRBV2	TGTGCCAGCAGTGCTAGCGGAGAGACCCAGTACTTC	CASSASGETQYF
TRBJ1-1	-	few	TRBV5-6	TGTGCCAGCAGCTTGGGGGAGGTCACAGGAACCCCGGGCACTGAAGCTTTCTTT	CASSLGEVTGTPGTEAFF
TRBJ2-3	TRBD2	many	TRBV20-1	TGCAGTGCTAGTAGCGGGAGCAGCACAGATACGCAGTATTTT	CSASSGSSTDTQYF